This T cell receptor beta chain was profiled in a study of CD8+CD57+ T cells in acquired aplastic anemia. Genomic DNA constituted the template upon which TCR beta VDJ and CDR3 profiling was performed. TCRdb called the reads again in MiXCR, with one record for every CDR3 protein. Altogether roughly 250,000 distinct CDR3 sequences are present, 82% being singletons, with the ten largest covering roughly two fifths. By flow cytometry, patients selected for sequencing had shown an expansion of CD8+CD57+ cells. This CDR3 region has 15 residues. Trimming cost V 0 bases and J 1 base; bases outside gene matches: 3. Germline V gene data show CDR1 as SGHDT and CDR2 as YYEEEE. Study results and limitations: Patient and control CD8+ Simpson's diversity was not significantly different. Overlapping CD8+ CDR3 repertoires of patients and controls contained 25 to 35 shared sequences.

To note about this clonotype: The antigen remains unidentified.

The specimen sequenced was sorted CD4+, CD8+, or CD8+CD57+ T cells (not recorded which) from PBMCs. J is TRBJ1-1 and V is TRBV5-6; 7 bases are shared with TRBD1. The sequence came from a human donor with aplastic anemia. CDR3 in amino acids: CASSLVEGANTEAFF. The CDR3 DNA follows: TGTGCCAGCAGCTTGGTGGAGGGGGCGAACACTGAAGCTTTCTTT.